The 17 T cell receptor beta chains below all came from one sample that was sequenced in a study of blood T cell repertoires in COVID-19. The protocol was immunoSEQ multiplex PCR, while the TCRdb copy is restricted to in-frame clones and leaves out a portion. The sample consists of a few hundred thousand clones, 87% of them appearing once. The sample was peripheral blood. These receptors came from a woman aged 45-60 years who had recovered from COVID-19.

V gene TRBV5-1 combines with J gene TRBJ1-2; 9 nucleotides line up with TRBD1. The junction had 5 bases not matched to a gene; V was cut back by 0 bases and J by 2 bases. From germline, CDR1 is SGHRS and CDR2 YFSETQ. The CDR3 has 16 residues. CDR3 bases: TGCGCCAGCAGCTTGGCCGGGACAGGGATCAACTATGGCTACACCTTC. It codes for CASSLAGTGINYGYTF.

The chain recombines TRBV25-1 with TRBJ2-2; 8 nucleotides line up with TRBD2. Germline CDR1 is MGHDK and CDR2 is SYGVNS. The CDR3 has 17 residues. J gave up 5 bases and V 0 bases, and 8 bases lay outside the gene matches. The CDR3 DNA reads TGTGCCAGCAGTGAATATTATGGGACTAGTACAACCGGGGAGCTGTTTTTT. The encoded protein is CASSEYYGTSTTGELFF.

V and J are TRBV6-2 or TRBV6-3 and TRBJ1-2, with 10 nucleotides matching TRBD1. V lost 2 bases, J lost 4 bases, and 13 bases stayed unmatched. This CDR3 contains 18 residues. Germline V CDR1 and CDR2: MNHEY, SVGEGT. CDR3 residues: CASSYRRDRGSLIYGYTF. Here the CDR3 DNA reads TGTGCCAGCAGTTACCGCCGGGACAGGGGTTCCCTAATCTATGGCTACACCTTC.

The chain employs TRBV19 and TRBJ2-7, with D possibly matching TRBD2 (5 bases). The CDR3 contains 14 residues. Germline V CDR1 and CDR2: LNHDA, SQIVND (reference sequence). V was cut by 3 bases and J by 2 bases, with 11 bases left in between. The CDR3 DNA reads as TGTGCCAGTAGTATCGGGGAGCCCCCCTACGAGCAGTACTTC. This gives the protein CASSIGEPPYEQYF.

The J gene is TRBJ2-7, the V gene TRBV28, with D perhaps TRBD1 (7 bases). Trimming left V 10 bases short and J 1 base short, with 35 bases between. Germline V CDR1 and CDR2: MDHEN, SYDVKM. This CDR3 contains 20 residues. Written as DNA, the CDR3 is TGTGCCACCCAAAATGGGGCAATCTGGGGAGGACAGGCCGAATCCTACGAGCAGTACTTC. Amino acid sequence: CATQNGAIWGGQAESYEQYF.

The chain is built from TRBV12-5 and TRBJ2-5; 7 bases agree with TRBD2. This CDR3 has 16 amino acids. The ends lost 1 base at V and 4 bases at J; junction bases unmatched: 9. Germline V gene data show CDR1 as LGHNT and CDR2 as FRNRAP. This chain's CDR3 is CASGLGRGGERETQYF. For the CDR3, the DNA is TGTGCTAGTGGTTTGGGCCGTGGGGGGGAGAGAGAGACCCAGTACTTC.

The rearrangement links TRBV7-8 to TRBJ1-5, with D perhaps TRBD1 (6 bases). V was cut by 5 bases and J by 0 bases, with 14 bases left in between. This CDR3 region has 16 residues. Germline loops: CDR1 SGHVS, CDR2 FQNEAQ. The CDR3 reads CASSPRGGGSNQPQHF. CDR3 bases: TGTGCCAGCAGCCCGAGGGGGGGAGGTAGCAATCAGCCCCAGCATTTT.

The chain carries TRBV7-2 and TRBJ1-2; TRBD1 matches 11 bases. The CDR3 totals 16 residues. The germline V gene has CDR1 SGHTA and CDR2 FQGNSA. V shed 4 bases and J 2 bases; nucleotides not matched to a gene: 6. The CDR3 protein is CASSWGQGVRNYGYTF. The CDR3 DNA reads as TGTGCCAGCAGCTGGGGACAGGGGGTTCGAAACTATGGCTACACCTTC.

The chain recombines TRBV24-1 with TRBJ2-3, with 9 bases identical to TRBD1. After removal of 10 bases from V and 4 bases from J, the junction contained 8 bases not matched to a gene. The CDR3 contains 14 residues. Germline assignment: CDR1 KGHDR and CDR2 SFDVKD. The CDR3 sequence: CATRQGVEADTQYF. Here the CDR3 DNA reads TGTGCCACGAGACAGGGGGTTGAAGCAGATACGCAGTATTTT.

This clone was seen many times. A much larger clone is a single base away; this may be a read error. Other DNA sequences in this specimen translate into the identical CDR3. The chain recombines TRBV6-5 with TRBJ1-2, with 8 bases fitting TRBD1. The ends lost 0 bases at V and 4 bases at J; junction bases unmatched: 1. Germline assignment: CDR1 MNHEY and CDR2 SVGAGI. This CDR3 is built from 14 residues. The CDR3 DNA follows: TGTGCCAGCAGTTACTCCACAGGGGGCTATGGCTACACCTTC. As protein: CASSYSTGGYGYTF.

The CDR3 region has the DNA TGTGCCATCAGGGGACAGGCTCCGAACACTGAAGCTTTCTTT. It specifies CAIRGQAPNTEAFF. This sequence joins TRBV10-3 and TRBJ1-1; 8 bases are shared with TRBD1. The germline CDR1 and CDR2 sequences are ENHRY and SYGVKD. The CDR3 is 14 residues long. The trim removed 6 bases at V and 1 base at J, leaving 4 bases unmatched.

This chain joins TRBV30 and TRBJ1-2, with TRBD1 as a possible D gene (6 bases). This CDR3 is built from 12 residues. Per germline, CDR1 GTSNPN and CDR2 SVGIG (reference sequence). V was shortened by 4 bases and J by 4 bases, with 10 bases between the two germline ends. The CDR3, as DNA: TGTGCCTGGACGAGGGGGACCTATGGCTACACCTTC. This encodes CAWTRGTYGYTF. The full variable domain, with the rest looked up from reference TRBV30 and TRBJ1-2, is SQTIHQWPATLVQPVGSPLSLECTVEGTSNPNLYWYRQAAGRGLQLLFYSVGIGQISSEVPQNLSASRPQDRQFILSSKKLLLSDSGFYLCAWTRGTYGYTFGSGTRLTVV.

The chain combines TRBV29-1 with TRBJ1-1; maybe TRBD1 (5 bases). V lost 1 base and J lost 10, with 22 bases in between. In germline, CDR1 is SQVTM, CDR2 ANQGSEA. The CDR3 covers 15 residues. The chain's CDR3 is CSVEGVTSERRGAFF. Written as DNA, the CDR3 is TGCAGCGTTGAAGGGGTCACGTCTGAAAGAAGGGGAGCTTTCTTT.

The chain combines TRBV14 with TRBJ2-4; D may be TRBD1 (5 bases). CDR3 size: 19 residues. CDR1 is SGHDN, CDR2 FVKESK, per germline. Trimming took 4 bases from V and 1 from J, leaving 23 bases between them. The CDR3 region has the DNA TGTGCCAGCAGCCCCTCTTCAAGGCGGCTGGGGCGGGCCAAAAACATTCAGTACTTC. Translating gives CASSPSSRRLGRAKNIQYF.

This sequence joins TRBV30 and TRBJ1-6; D is possibly TRBD1 (6 bases). Trimming left V 3 bases short and J 5 bases short, with 17 bases between. CDR1 and CDR2 from the germline V gene are GTSNPN and SVGIG (reference sequence). There are 16 residues in the CDR3. The CDR3 sequence: CAWSSRGFTDNSPLHF. CDR3 DNA: TGTGCCTGGAGCTCTAGGGGGTTTACCGATAATTCACCCCTCCACTTT. Drawing the rest from reference TRBV30 and TRBJ1-6, the complete variable domain is SQTIHQWPATLVQPVGSPLSLECTVEGTSNPNLYWYRQAAGRGLQLLFYSVGIGQISSEVPQNLSASRPQDRQFILSSKKLLLSDSGFYLCAWSSRGFTDNSPLHFGNGTRLTVT.

The chain couples TRBV7-2 to TRBJ1-6; D uncertain. The CDR3 loop spans 15 amino acids. The germline gives CDR1 SGHTA, CDR2 FQGNSA. Trimming shortened V by 1 base and J by 6 bases, and 10 bases separated the two germline ends. The CDR3 loop reads CASSLDSPLNSPLHF. The DNA of the CDR3 is TGTGCCAGCAGCTTAGACTCCCCCCTTAATTCACCCCTCCACTTT.

The chain joins TRBV6-6 to TRBJ1-1; D ambiguous. CDR1 is MNHNY, CDR2 SVGAGI, per germline (reference sequence). The V and J ends lost 0 bases and 1 base respectively, with 6 bases between them. CDR3 length equals 14 residues. The CDR3 is CASSYSEGNTEAFF. As DNA, the CDR3 is TGTGCCAGCAGTTACTCGGAGGGGAACACTGAAGCTTTCTTT.